This passage covers 24 T cell receptor beta chains from one sample sequenced in a study of CD8 T cells in Susac syndrome (dated by TCRdb to between 2018 and 2021). Libraries were prepared through the immunoSEQ multiplex PCR assay. RNA was extracted using the RNeasy kit, and roughly 0.5 to 1 ug of the RNA was reverse transcribed with random hexamers. TCRdb took the public reads, trimmed them with fastp at Q25, ran MiXCR for clone calling and kept in-frame beta chains. One record per CDR3 amino acid sequence lists the most common genes and DNA. The sample table contains 110,000 to 150,000 distinct CDR3 sequences; only one count was recorded for 90% to 95% of them. 0.27% of the sample goes to the ten largest clones. Material: CD8+ T cells from PBMCs. The receptors shown here come from a human donor in good health.

This clonotype was seen only a few times. V gene TRBV14 combines with J gene TRBJ1-1; the D is unclear. The CDR3 spans 13 residues. CDR1 is SGHDN, CDR2 FVKESK, per germline. Trimming pared 4 bases from V and 0 bases from J, leaving 6 bases between. The CDR3 DNA sequence: TGTGCCAGCAGCCCGACGGTGAACACTGAAGCTTTCTTT. Encoded protein: CASSPTVNTEAFF.

The chain couples TRBV28 to TRBJ2-5, with D possibly TRBD2 on 6 matching bases. The V and J ends lost 5 bases and 3 bases respectively, with 19 bases between them. The germline gives CDR1 MDHEN, CDR2 SYDVKM. The CDR3 has 16 residues. The CDR3 spells CASSPHSRESKETQYF. DNA for the CDR3: TGTGCCAGCAGTCCCCACTCGCGGGAATCCAAAGAGACCCAGTACTTC.

The gene calls are TRBV24-1 and TRBJ2-1; TRBD2 matches at 8 bases. The CDR3 loop spans 18 amino acids. V gave up 4 bases and J gave up 4 bases; unmatched junction bases: 14. Germline-derived CDR1 and CDR2 are KGHDR and SFDVKD. The CDR3 sequence: CATSDSHLTTSEYNEQFF. DNA of the CDR3: TGTGCCACCAGTGACTCACATCTGACGACTAGCGAGTACAATGAGCAGTTCTTC.

This chain uses TRBV4-3 with TRBJ2-7; no definite D call. The germline CDR1 and CDR2 sequences are LGHNA and YSLEER. The CDR3 length is 15 residues. Trimming cost V 0 bases and J 2 bases, with 11 bases left between them. CDR3 bases: TGCGCCAGCAGCCAAGAATTTGGCGGAACCTACGAGCAGTACTTC. This codes for CASSQEFGGTYEQYF.

The rearrangement links TRBV29-1 to TRBJ2-1, with TRBD2 matching 8 bases. The CDR3 sequence is 16 residues long. The junction had 12 bases not matched to a gene; V was cut back by 6 bases and J by 2 bases. Germline V gene lookup returns CDR1 SQVTM and CDR2 ANQGSEA. CDR3 nucleotide sequence: TGCAGCGTACACGGACTAGCCGCCTTGGCCTACAATGAGCAGTTCTTC. Its translation: CSVHGLAALAYNEQFF.

The V call is TRBV11-2, the J call TRBJ1-1; 7 nucleotides match TRBD1. J was trimmed by 7 bases and V by 6 bases; bases with no gene match: 8. CDR3 size: 13 residues. Germline CDR1 SGHAT, CDR2 FQNNGV. The CDR3 DNA follows: TGTGCCAGCAGAGCCGGGACAGCGATTGAAGCTTTCTTT. It translates to CASRAGTAIEAFF.

The chain combines TRBV12-5 with TRBJ2-5; 7 positions agree with TRBD2. Germline lookup yields CDR1 LGHNT and CDR2 FRNRAP. The CDR3 sequence is 14 residues long. J was trimmed by 3 bases and V by 3 bases; bases with no gene match: 4. In nucleotides, the CDR3 is TGTGCTAGTGGTTTTGGGCTAGCGGAAGAGACCCAGTACTTC. Its translation is CASGFGLAEETQYF.

This chain connects TRBV12-3 or TRBV12-4 to TRBJ1-2; 7 bases are a match to TRBD1. CDR3 size: 15 residues. The V gene end was trimmed by 3 bases and the J gene end by 3 bases; junction bases not matched to a gene: 7. This CDR3 is CASSLSQGTHYGYTF. Written as DNA, the CDR3 is TGTGCCAGCAGTTTGTCACAGGGGACACACTATGGCTACACCTTC.

This clonotype appeared once. This chain joins TRBV27 and TRBJ2-4, with a tentative D call TRBD1 (5 bases). Between the trimmed V and J ends, which lost 2 bases and 7 bases, there was a span of 9 bases. This CDR3 is 13 amino acids long. Germline V lookup: CDR1 MNHEY, CDR2 SMNVEV (reference sequence). The DNA of the CDR3 is TGTGCCAGCAGTTTAGGCAGGGCCAACATTCAGTACTTC. Translated, it gives CASSLGRANIQYF.

This rearrangement joins TRBV6-5 to TRBJ1-1; 8 nucleotides agree with TRBD1. With V trimmed by 4 bases and J by 0 bases, 10 bases remained unmatched. The CDR3 spans 17 residues. Per the germline V gene, CDR1 is MNHEY and CDR2 is SVGAGI. DNA of the CDR3: TGTGCCAGCAGTTCCCCGGACAGGGTGCCATTGAACACTGAAGCTTTCTTT. It translates to CASSSPDRVPLNTEAFF.

The chain is built from TRBV9 and TRBJ2-1; 13 bases align to TRBD2. From germline, CDR1 is SGDLS and CDR2 YYNGEE. The CDR3 totals 15 residues. V lost 3 bases, J lost 7 bases, and 4 bases stayed unmatched. The CDR3 loop is CASSAWTSGRNEQFF. CDR3 nucleotide sequence: TGTGCCAGCAGCGCCTGGACTAGCGGGAGAAATGAGCAGTTCTTC.

This clonotype was observed a single time. This rearrangement joins TRBV29-1 to TRBJ2-1, with D tentatively TRBD1 or TRBD2 (7 bases each). This CDR3 region has 13 residues. Trimming took 0 bases from V and 10 from J, leaving 13 bases between them. Germline V gene data show CDR1 as SQVTM and CDR2 as ANQGSEA. The CDR3 here is CSVEESGGLEQFF. CDR3 DNA sequence: TGCAGCGTTGAAGAGTCAGGGGGACTAGAGCAGTTCTTC.

The chain recombines TRBV5-6 with TRBJ2-1; the D is unclear. Germline V gives CDR1 SGHDT, CDR2 YYEEEE. The CDR3 sequence is 12 residues long. Trimming removed 0 bases from V and 9 bases from J, with 7 bases in between. CDR3 nucleotide sequence: TGTGCCAGCAGCTTGGTAAGCTTTGAGCAGTTCTTC. Its protein is CASSLVSFEQFF.

The chain joins TRBV28 to TRBJ2-6; D may be TRBD2 (5 bases). This CDR3 contains 17 residues. Trimming stripped 1 base from V and 0 bases from J, with 10 bases between. From germline, CDR1 is MDHEN and CDR2 SYDVKM. In nucleotides, the CDR3 is TGTGCCAGCAGTTTATCGGCCGGGAACTCTGGGGCCAACGTCCTGACTTTC. This encodes CASSLSAGNSGANVLTF.

This chain connects TRBV5-1 to TRBJ2-4, with D tentatively TRBD1 (6 bases). CDR3 length: 15 amino acids. V shed 2 bases and J shed 0 bases, with 9 bases lying between them. Germline V CDR1 and CDR2: SGHRS, YFSETQ. The CDR3 coding sequence is TGCGCCAGCAGCTTCGGCAGGGGAGCCAAAAACATTCAGTACTTC. Translation: CASSFGRGAKNIQYF.

The chain joins TRBV3-1 to TRBJ1-5, with a possible D match to TRBD1 (6 bases). Germline V CDR1 and CDR2: LGHDT, YNNKEL (reference sequence). Trimming pared 4 bases from V and 4 bases from J, leaving 11 bases between. The CDR3 runs to 14 residues. The CDR3, as DNA: TGTGCCAGCAGCCCGGACAGCACAAATCAGCCCCAGCATTTT. It specifies CASSPDSTNQPQHF.

CDR3 amino acids: CASSLVRFTDTQYF. CDR3 nucleotides: TGTGCCAGCAGCTTAGTGCGGTTCACAGATACGCAGTATTTT. This chain links TRBV7-9 with TRBJ2-3; D remains unclear. V was trimmed by 1 base and J by 2 bases, leaving 7 bases between them. The germline V gene has CDR1 SEHNR and CDR2 FQNEAQ (reference sequence). The CDR3 loop spans 14 amino acids. The complete variable domain, with remaining parts taken from reference TRBV7-9 and TRBJ2-3, reads DTGVSQNPRHKITKRGQNVTFRCDPISEHNRLYWYRQTLGQGPEFLTYFQNEAQLEKSRLLSDRFSAERPKGSFSTLEIQRTEQGDSAMYLCASSLVRFTDTQYFGPGTRLTVL.

The gene calls are TRBV6-5 and TRBJ2-1; 7 bases fit TRBD2. J gave up 3 bases and V 10 bases, and 12 bases lay outside the gene matches. Per the germline V gene, CDR1 is MNHEY and CDR2 is SVGAGI. The CDR3 length is 15 residues. Here the CDR3 DNA reads TGTGCCACGGGCCTCGGGAGGTCCATCTACAATGAGCAGTTCTTC. As protein: CATGLGRSIYNEQFF.

J is TRBJ2-1 and V is TRBV28; 9 nucleotides agree with TRBD2. This CDR3 is 15 amino acids long. CDR1 and CDR2 from the germline V gene are MDHEN and SYDVKM. Trimming took 7 bases from V and 4 from J; bases not matched to a gene: 8. Written as DNA, the CDR3 is TGTGCCAGCAACGGGCTAGCGGGACCATACAATGAGCAGTTCTTC. It yields the protein CASNGLAGPYNEQFF.

CDR3 sequence: CASSGGLAGFNEQFF. DNA of the CDR3: TGTGCCAGTAGTGGGGGGCTAGCGGGATTCAATGAGCAGTTCTTC. This chain links TRBV19 with TRBJ2-1, with 9 bases lining up with TRBD2. This CDR3 contains 15 residues. Germline loops: CDR1 LNHDA, CDR2 SQIVND (reference sequence). J gave up 6 bases and V 5 bases, and 8 bases lay outside the gene matches.

V and J are TRBV7-9 and TRBJ2-7; no clear D. Trimming removed 0 bases from V and 6 bases from J, with 9 bases in between. Germline lookup yields CDR1 SEHNR and CDR2 FQNEAQ (reference sequence). The CDR3 has 13 residues. The CDR3 sequence: CASSLASIREQYF. CDR3 bases: TGTGCCAGCAGCTTAGCAAGTATCCGCGAGCAGTACTTC. The full variable domain, completed using reference TRBV7-9 and TRBJ2-7, is DTGVSQNPRHKITKRGQNVTFRCDPISEHNRLYWYRQTLGQGPEFLTYFQNEAQLEKSRLLSDRFSAERPKGSFSTLEIQRTEQGDSAMYLCASSLASIREQYFGPGTRLTVT.

The J gene is TRBJ1-2, the V gene TRBV23-1; D ambiguous. TRBV23-1 is placed among ORFs of uncertain function. Between the trimmed V and J ends, which lost 1 base and 7 bases, there was a span of 13 bases. CDR3 length equals 14 residues. The CDR3 DNA follows: TGCGCCAGCAGTCAATTCAGCTCGGGTCGTGGCTACACCTTC. Protein: CASSQFSSGRGYTF.

The genes are TRBV28 and TRBJ1-1; the match to TRBD1 covers 9 bases. Trimming took 6 bases from V and 7 from J; bases not matched to a gene: 3. Germline assignment: CDR1 MDHEN and CDR2 SYDVKM. This CDR3 comprises 12 residues. CDR3 loop: CASSWTGDEAFF. The CDR3 nucleotides are TGTGCCAGCAGCTGGACAGGGGATGAAGCTTTCTTT.

V usage is TRBV5-4 and J usage is TRBJ1-2, with D uncertain. The CDR3 has 13 amino acids. V lost 2 bases, J lost 4 bases, and 9 bases lay in between. Germline-derived CDR1 and CDR2 are SGHNT and YYREEE (reference sequence). The CDR3 region has the DNA TGTGCCAGCAGCTTAGCAACAGCCTATGGCTACACCTTC. Translating it yields CASSLATAYGYTF.